The clone carrying this TCR beta chain was found a few times. TCR beta CDR3 sequences were amplified from RNA transcripts. TCR CDR3 underwent first-round RT-PCR with the HTBI primer set. TCRdb reprocessed the multiplex PCR reads with MiXCR, giving one entry per CDR3 protein. The repertoire consists of 470,000 or so distinct CDR3 sequences, with 20% occurring once and the leading ten covering roughly 29%. These patients, aged 18 to 65, had recently diagnosed hyperthyroidism lasting under 2 months. This sample is drawn from a study of T cells in Graves' hyperthyroidism and ophthalmopathy. Study-level background: The initial diagnosis was the point when peripheral blood was collected, ahead of any treatment.

Material for sequencing was blood. This TCR was sampled from a young man with Graves' hyperthyroidism.

CDR3 region: CAISPTDRSYTEAFF. CDR3 nucleotide sequence: TGTGCCATCAGTCCAACGGACAGGTCCTACACTGAAGCTTTCTTT. V usage is TRBV10-3 and J usage is TRBJ1-1; TRBD1 agrees at 7 bases. V lost 5 bases to trimming and J lost 3 bases; unmatched junction nucleotides: 9. Germline CDR1 and CDR2: ENHRY and SYGVKD. This CDR3 has 15 residues.